These 20 T cell receptor beta chains were all obtained from the same sample, sequenced in a study of T cells in Graves' hyperthyroidism and ophthalmopathy. Template material for amplifying TCR beta CDR3 regions consisted of RNA transcripts. HTBI primers were used for first-round RT-PCR of the TCR CDR3. TCRdb recomputed calls from the multiplex PCR reads with MiXCR, one row per CDR3 protein. The sample includes roughly 530,000 distinct CDR3 sequences, approximately 17% of them seen just once. Input material: blood. These receptor sequences come from a woman aged 18-29 years with Graves' ophthalmopathy.

The sample holds many counts of this clonotype. The CDR3 nucleotides are TGTGCCAGCAGCTTATCAGGGGACGCCTACGAGCAGTACTTC. The encoded protein is CASSLSGDAYEQYF. The gene calls are TRBV7-2 and TRBJ2-7; D is possibly TRBD1 (6 bases). Germline CDR1 reads SGHTA; CDR2 reads FQGNSA. The length of the CDR3 is 14 residues. Trimming cost V 2 bases and J 2 bases, with 10 bases left between them.

V is TRBV9 and J is TRBJ2-7, with 7 bases that match TRBD2. The CDR3 is 15 residues long. After removal of 1 base from V and 3 bases from J, the junction contained 7 bases not matched to a gene. CDR1 and CDR2 (germline): SGDLS, YYNGEE. The CDR3 DNA is TGTGCCAGCAGCGTACGGCGGGAGACTGGCTACGAGCAGTACTTC. Translating gives CASSVRRETGYEQYF.

This clonotype was counted many times. The chain combines TRBV28 with TRBJ1-1; D might be TRBD1 (6 bases). V lost 6 bases, J lost 5 bases, and 10 bases lay in between. Germline V gives CDR1 MDHEN, CDR2 SYDVKM. The CDR3 extends over 12 amino acids. CDR3: CASRTGFTEAFF. Here the CDR3 DNA reads TGTGCCAGCAGAACAGGGTTTACTGAAGCTTTCTTT. The complete variable domain, with remaining parts taken from reference TRBV28 and TRBJ1-1, reads DVKVTQSSRYLVKRTGEKVFLECVQDMDHENMFWYRQDPGLGLRLIYFSYDVKMKEKGDIPEGYSVSREKKERFSLILESASTNQTSMYLCASRTGFTEAFFGQGTRLTVV.

This clonotype showed up just a few times. The V and J genes are TRBV20-1 and TRBJ1-5; 10 bases are a match to TRBD1. V shed 5 bases, J shed 5 bases, and the junction held 9 bases outside the gene matches. In germline, CDR1 is DFQATT, CDR2 SNEGSKA (reference sequence). This CDR3 region has 15 residues. The CDR3 loop is CSALITGTGDQPQHF. The CDR3 region has the DNA TGCAGTGCTTTGATCACCGGGACAGGGGATCAGCCCCAGCATTTT.

V is TRBV20-1 and J is TRBJ1-2; D remains unclear. Trimming left V 6 bases short and J 4 bases short, with 12 bases between. There are 12 residues in the CDR3. Germline V gives CDR1 DFQATT, CDR2 SNEGSKA (reference sequence). CDR3 loop: CSASGRAYGYTF. In nucleotides, the CDR3 is TGCAGTGCCAGCGGACGGGCCTATGGCTACACCTTC.

The chain links TRBV29-1 to TRBJ1-2; 8 bases fit TRBD1. Per the germline V gene, CDR1 is SQVTM and CDR2 is ANQGSEA. V was pared by 7 bases and J by 8 bases, with 21 bases of the junction left unmatched. The CDR3 sequence is 16 residues long. The CDR3 sequence: CSASSPTTGALEGYTF. The DNA of the CDR3 is TGCAGCGCCTCCAGTCCAACGACAGGGGCCTTGGAAGGCTACACCTTC. The full variable domain, in which reference TRBV29-1 and TRBJ1-2 provide the parts outside the CDR3, is SAVISQKPSRDICQRGTSLTIQCQVDSQVTMMFWYRQQPGQSLTLIATANQGSEATYESGFVIDKFPISRPNLTFSTLTVSNMSPEDSSIYLCSASSPTTGALEGYTFGSGTRLTVV.

The genes are TRBV4-3 and TRBJ2-3; TRBD1 aligns across 10 bases. V gave up 1 base and J gave up 4 bases; unmatched junction bases: 5. The CDR3 covers 16 residues. Per the germline V gene, CDR1 is LGHNA and CDR2 is YSLEER. CDR3 region: CASSQGPGQGSDTQYF. CDR3 DNA sequence: TGCGCCAGCAGCCAAGGGCCGGGACAGGGGTCAGATACGCAGTATTTT.

The chain links TRBV28 to TRBJ1-5; D might be TRBD1 (6 bases). The CDR3 length is 15 residues. With 3 bases removed from V and 1 base from J, the gap between germline ends came to 10 bases. CDR1 is MDHEN, CDR2 SYDVKM, per germline. The CDR3 spells CASSFVRGSNQPQHF. In nucleotides, the CDR3 is TGTGCCAGCAGTTTCGTCAGGGGAAGCAATCAGCCCCAGCATTTT.

Only a few counts were recorded for this clonotype. The CDR3 nucleotides are TGTGCCAGCAAGACCGGGGGGGAGGGTGAGCAGTTCTTC. This translates into CASKTGGEGEQFF. The chain has TRBV6-1 and TRBJ2-1; 8 bases agree with TRBD2. Germline assignment: CDR1 MNHNS and CDR2 SASEGT. Trimming cost V 7 bases and J 9 bases; bases outside gene matches: 8. The CDR3 runs 13 residues.

Many counts were recorded for this clonotype. This chain connects TRBV7-8 to TRBJ1-2; unclear D gene. CDR3 size: 14 residues. Germline V gives CDR1 SGHVS, CDR2 FQNEAQ. The V and J ends lost 1 base and 4 bases respectively, with 10 bases between them. The CDR3 spells CASSLVMDPYGYTF. In DNA form, the CDR3 reads TGTGCCAGCAGCTTAGTCATGGACCCCTATGGCTACACCTTC. Complete variable domain (other parts from reference TRBV7-8 and TRBJ1-2): GAGVSQSPRYKVAKRGQDVALRCDPISGHVSLFWYQQALGQGPEFLTYFQNEAQLDKSGLPSDRFFAERPEGSVSTLKIQRTQQEDSAVYLCASSLVMDPYGYTFGSGTRLTVV.

In its sample, this clonotype was seen a few times. V is TRBV2 and J is TRBJ2-6; no reliable D call. The CDR3 sequence is 15 residues long. Per the germline V gene, CDR1 is SNHLY and CDR2 is FYNNEI. The germline V and J ends were trimmed by 1 base and 4 bases, with 8 bases remaining between them. CDR3 amino acids: CASSEGYWGANVLTF. DNA for the CDR3: TGTGCCAGCAGTGAAGGGTATTGGGGGGCCAACGTCCTGACTTTC. The whole variable domain, remainder taken from reference TRBV2 and TRBJ2-6, is EPEVTQTPSHQVTQMGQEVILRCVPISNHLYFYWYRQILGQKVEFLVSFYNNEISEKSEIFDDQFSVERPDGSNFTLKIRSTKLEDSAMYFCASSEGYWGANVLTFGAGSRLTVL.

This clonotype was picked up many times. This chain joins TRBV7-6 and TRBJ2-3, with 7 bases identical to TRBD2. The ends lost 4 bases at V and 8 bases at J; junction bases unmatched: 15. The CDR3 covers 16 residues. The germline gives CDR1 SGHVS, CDR2 FNYEAQ. In DNA form, the CDR3 reads TGTGCCAGCAGCTGGGGGGGGGGAACCGGAGTCGGTACGCAGTATTTT. Its protein product is CASSWGGGTGVGTQYF.

This clonotype has at least ten counts. Written as DNA, the CDR3 is TGTGCCAGCATTGACAACCGCTCTGGAAACACCATATATTTT. Its translation: CASIDNRSGNTIYF. V is TRBV6-1 and J is TRBJ1-3; D is undetermined. The V end was cut by 7 bases, the J end by 0 bases, with 10 bases between. Germline V CDR1 and CDR2: MNHNS, SASEGT. The CDR3 is 14 residues long.

Concerning this clonotype: This may come from a read error, since a much larger clone is one base off. The V gene is TRBV7-9, the J gene TRBJ1-1, with a possible D match to TRBD1 (6 bases). This CDR3 contains 16 residues. The germline V gene has CDR1 SEHNR and CDR2 FQNEAQ (reference sequence). V was cut by 5 bases and J by 1 base, with 17 bases left in between. In DNA, the CDR3 is TGTGCCAGCAGCCGGGCTGACAGGACTTCGAACACTGAAGCTTTCTTT. It codes for CASSRADRTSNTEAFF.

V and J are TRBV4-1 and TRBJ2-3; 14 bases map to TRBD2. CDR3 size: 16 residues. With V trimmed by 4 bases and J by 5 bases, 5 bases remained unmatched. CDR1 and CDR2 (germline): MGHRA, YSYEKL. This chain's CDR3 is CASSPQGLAGVDTQYF. The CDR3 DNA follows: TGCGCCAGCAGCCCTCAGGGACTAGCGGGAGTAGATACGCAGTATTTT.

A note on this clonotype: A read error may account for a junction end that differs from germline. The chain recombines TRBV27 with TRBJ1-4, with 8 bases fitting TRBD1. CDR1 MNHEY and CDR2 SMNVEV come from the germline V gene (reference sequence). There are 15 residues in the CDR3. The chain's CDR3 is CVSSPSQGGDEKLFF. CDR3 coding DNA: TGTGTCAGCAGTCCATCACAGGGGGGGGATGAAAAACTGTTTTTT. Full variable domain (rest looked up from reference TRBV27 and TRBJ1-4): EAQVTQNPRYLITVTGKKLTVTCSQNMNHEYMSWYRQDPGLGLRQIYYSMNVEVTDKGDVPEGYKVSRKEKRNFPLILESPSPNQTSLYFCVSSPSQGGDEKLFFGSGTQLSVL.

This clonotype was counted ten times or more. The V and J genes are TRBV6-2 or TRBV6-3 and TRBJ2-7; D possibly uses TRBD1 or TRBD2 (5 bases each). The CDR3 is 12 residues long. V was shortened by 6 bases and J by 3 bases, with 9 bases between the two germline ends. Germline values: CDR1 MNHEY, CDR2 SVGEGT. CDR3 DNA sequence: TGTGCCAGCAGCTGGGGGAACTACGAGCAGTACTTC. The encoded protein is CASSWGNYEQYF.

This clonotype came up a few times. This rearrangement joins TRBV19 to TRBJ2-3; D is perhaps TRBD1 (6 bases). Germline CDR1 and CDR2: LNHDA and SQIVND (reference sequence). V lost 6 bases to trimming and J lost 4 bases, with 14 bases between them. The CDR3 is made up of 14 amino acids. The CDR3 sequence: CASRYRGGSDTQYF. CDR3 coding DNA: TGTGCCAGTAGGTATAGAGGGGGATCAGATACGCAGTATTTT. The full variable domain, with the rest looked up from reference TRBV19 and TRBJ2-3, is DGGITQSPKYLFRKEGQNVTLSCEQNLNHDAMYWYRQDPGQGLRLIYYSQIVNDFQKGDIAEGYSVSREKKESFPLTVTSAQKNPTAFYLCASRYRGGSDTQYFGPGTRLTVL.

The chain has TRBV4-3 and TRBJ2-3; unclear D gene. Trimming removed 0 bases at V and 1 base at J, with 11 bases between. Germline-derived CDR1 and CDR2 are LGHNA and YSLEER. The CDR3 consists of 16 residues. The CDR3 bases are TGCGCCAGCAGCCAAGATCGAGATCTCGGCACAGATACGCAGTATTTT. It is translated as CASSQDRDLGTDTQYF.

This chain uses TRBV15 with TRBJ1-2, with TRBD1 as a possible D gene (6 bases). CDR3 size: 14 residues. Per the germline V gene, CDR1 is LNHNV and CDR2 is YYDKDF (reference sequence). V was clipped by 0 bases and J by 7 bases, with 12 bases between them. CDR3 sequence (DNA): TGTGCCACCAGCAGAGAGAGGGGGGTGCCTGGCTACACCTTC. Amino acid sequence: CATSRERGVPGYTF.